The 21 T cell receptor beta chains given below trace back to one sample, sequenced in a study of T cell responses to AZD1222 COVID-19 vaccine. Clones were read by immunoSEQ multiplex PCR, and TCRdb kept only the in-frame ones, dropping some. The repertoire includes about 140,000 clones, around 90% of them detected once, and about 3.7% sits in the top ten. Sequences were derived from peripheral blood, sampled on day 0 of AZD1222 vaccination. The receptors were sampled from an adult in good health.

This chain's CDR3 is CASTLGRQTGELFF. CDR3 nucleotide sequence: TGTGCCAGCACCCTCGGCCGACAGACCGGGGAGCTGTTTTTT. This chain links TRBV6-5 with TRBJ2-2, with D possibly matching TRBD1 (5 bases). Germline CDR1 MNHEY, CDR2 SVGAGI. The V end was cut by 7 bases, the J end by 5 bases, with 14 bases between. CDR3 size: 14 residues.

The chain is built from TRBV27 and TRBJ1-6; 7 nucleotides match TRBD1. CDR1 and CDR2 from the germline V gene are MNHEY and SMNVEV (reference sequence). J lost 7 bases, V lost 7 bases, and 13 bases had no gene match. This CDR3 comprises 16 residues. In nucleotides, the CDR3 is TGTGCCAGCACCACCTTGGGGACAGCACTCAATTCACCCCTCCACTTT. Translating gives CASTTLGTALNSPLHF.

This chain links TRBV6-1 with TRBJ2-3; D remains ambiguous. The CDR3 runs 15 residues. Germline lookup yields CDR1 MNHNS and CDR2 SASEGT. Trimming left V 5 bases short and J 6 bases short, with 18 bases between. CDR3 residues: CASSPDGRQLDTQYF. Written as DNA, the CDR3 is TGTGCCAGCAGTCCCGACGGAAGACAACTCGATACGCAGTATTTT.

This chain connects TRBV7-2 to TRBJ2-7, with TRBD2 identical over 14 bases. CDR1 and CDR2 from the germline V gene are SGHTA and FQGNSA. After removal of 2 bases from V and 5 bases from J, the junction contained 8 bases not matched to a gene. The length of the CDR3 is 17 residues. As DNA, the CDR3 is TGTGCCAGCAGCTTAACGGGACTAGCGGGAGCTGTCCACGAGCAGTACTTC. It specifies CASSLTGLAGAVHEQYF.

The chain joins TRBV9 to TRBJ2-7, with D perhaps TRBD2 (5 bases). V was shortened by 0 bases and J by 3 bases, with 10 bases between the two germline ends. Per germline, CDR1 SGDLS and CDR2 YYNGEE. CDR3 size: 14 residues. CDR3 loop: CASSVAGYGYEQYF. The CDR3 DNA sequence: TGTGCCAGCAGCGTAGCGGGGTATGGCTACGAGCAGTACTTC.

J is TRBJ2-7 and V is TRBV27; D is perhaps TRBD2 (6 bases). V was shortened by 2 bases and J by 4 bases, with 9 bases between the two germline ends. Germline loops: CDR1 MNHEY, CDR2 SMNVEV (reference sequence). CDR3 size: 13 residues. The CDR3 DNA is TGTGCCAGCAGTTTAGGGGGGTGGTACGAGCAGTACTTC. Translating gives CASSLGGWYEQYF.

This chain joins TRBV12-3 or TRBV12-4 and TRBJ2-7; no firm D call. The ends were cut back, 1 base at V and 2 bases at J, with 6 bases in the middle. This CDR3 is built from 13 residues. The CDR3 reads CASSLVRAYEQYF. The CDR3 DNA follows: TGTGCCAGCAGTTTAGTCCGAGCCTACGAGCAGTACTTC.

This chain uses TRBV5-1 with TRBJ1-2; TRBD1 might be the D (6 bases). V gave up 0 bases and J gave up 4 bases, with 13 bases separating them. This CDR3 has 15 amino acids. Germline assignment: CDR1 SGHRS and CDR2 YFSETQ. The CDR3 DNA is TGCGCCAGCAGCTTGGAGGGCAGGGGCGTCTATGGCTACACCTTC. This sequence encodes CASSLEGRGVYGYTF. Looking up the rest from reference TRBV5-1 and TRBJ1-2 gives the full variable domain: KAGVTQTPRYLIKTRGQQVTLSCSPISGHRSVSWYQQTPGQGLQFLFEYFSETQRNKGNFPGRFSGRQFSNSRSEMNVSTLELGDSALYLCASSLEGRGVYGYTFGSGTRLTVV.

V gene TRBV7-2 combines with J gene TRBJ1-6; 8 bases agree with TRBD1. V shed 5 bases, J shed 14 bases, and the junction held 11 bases outside the gene matches. This CDR3 spans 14 amino acids. Germline V lookup: CDR1 SGHTA, CDR2 FQGNSA. In nucleotides, the CDR3 is TGTGCCAGCAGCCCGCGGACAGGGTGGAATGCCCTCCACTTT. The encoded protein is CASSPRTGWNALHF.

The chain combines TRBV25-1 with TRBJ2-1; D gene uncertain. Trimming left V 3 bases short and J 8 bases short, with 11 bases between. The germline V gene encodes CDR1 MGHDK and CDR2 SYGVNS. The CDR3 runs to 13 residues. The CDR3, as DNA: TGTGCCAGCAGTGACCACAATCAGGATGAGCAGTTCTTC. It is translated as CASSDHNQDEQFF. Full variable domain (outside the CDR3, taken from reference TRBV25-1 and TRBJ2-1): EADIYQTPRYLVIGTGKKITLECSQTMGHDKMYWYQQDPGMELHLIHYSYGVNSTEKGDLSSESTVSRIRTEHFPLTLESARPSHTSQYLCASSDHNQDEQFFGPGTRLTVL.

The chain employs TRBV6-2 or TRBV6-3 and TRBJ2-3, with TRBD1 identical over 9 bases. Germline CDR1 MNHEY, CDR2 SVGEGT. The V segment lost 2 bases and the J segment 2 bases; nucleotides outside the gene matches: 14. The CDR3 spans 19 residues. DNA for the CDR3: TGTGCCAGCAGTTACATCCGCGGACAGGGGAGGACCCCCACAGATACGCAGTATTTT. Residues: CASSYIRGQGRTPTDTQYF.

The chain links TRBV28 to TRBJ2-3, with D possibly being TRBD1 or TRBD2 (6 bases each). CDR1 and CDR2 from the germline V gene are MDHEN and SYDVKM. This CDR3 has 14 amino acids. Trimming removed 6 bases from V and 3 bases from J, with 13 bases in between. The CDR3 loop reads CASSYTGRTDTQYF. DNA of the CDR3: TGTGCCAGCAGCTACACAGGGAGGACAGATACGCAGTATTTT.

This clone was found once. The chain employs TRBV19 and TRBJ2-1; D perhaps matches TRBD2 (6 bases). Germline CDR1 and CDR2: LNHDA and SQIVND (reference sequence). CDR3 length equals 18 residues. The ends were cut back, 3 bases at V and 2 bases at J, with 20 bases in the middle. The CDR3 bases are TGTGCCAGTAGTATCCCACAGTCCCAACCGGGGGCCTACAATGAGCAGTTCTTC. The encoded protein is CASSIPQSQPGAYNEQFF.

This clone was counted a single time. This chain connects TRBV7-9 to TRBJ2-5; D gene uncertain. CDR3 length: 13 residues. Deletions cut 5 bases from V and 5 bases from J, with 12 bases between. Per germline, CDR1 SEHNR and CDR2 FQNEAQ (reference sequence). CDR3 sequence: CASSPTTRETQYF. The CDR3 DNA sequence: TGTGCCAGCAGCCCAACCACGCGGGAGACCCAGTACTTC.

The chain carries TRBV18 and TRBJ1-6; 8 bases map to TRBD1. Germline-derived CDR1 and CDR2 are KGHSH and LQKENI. There are 14 residues in the CDR3. Germline trimming cut 4 bases from V and 7 bases from J; bases unmatched to any gene: 3. In DNA, the CDR3 is TGTGCCAGCTCACTGGACAGGGAAAATTCACCCCTCCACTTT. This encodes CASSLDRENSPLHF.

The gene calls are TRBV29-1 and TRBJ1-3; D is unclear. Germline V gene lookup returns CDR1 SQVTM and CDR2 ANQGSEA. The V end lost 4 bases, the J end lost 0 bases, and 7 bases lay between the germline ends. The CDR3 is made up of 13 amino acids. The CDR3 protein is CSVVWNSGNTIYF. In nucleotides, the CDR3 is TGCAGCGTTGTTTGGAACTCTGGAAACACCATATATTTT.

CDR3 DNA sequence: TGTGCCATCGGAAGACAGGGTTACGGAAACACCATATATTTT. The encoded protein is CAIGRQGYGNTIYF. This sequence joins TRBV10-3 and TRBJ1-3; TRBD1 matches at 7 bases. The CDR3 sequence is 14 residues long. Germline CDR1 is ENHRY and CDR2 is SYGVKD. Losses at the gene ends were 8 bases for V and 4 bases for J; bases not matched to a gene: 8.

This chain joins TRBV19 and TRBJ2-1; 7 bases align to TRBD2. Germline CDR1 LNHDA, CDR2 SQIVND (reference sequence). V shed 3 bases, J shed 4 bases, and the junction held 3 bases outside the gene matches. The CDR3 runs to 14 residues. In nucleotides, the CDR3 is TGTGCCAGTAGTATGCGCGGGGGTTACAATGAGCAGTTCTTC. Protein: CASSMRGGYNEQFF.

The V gene is TRBV19, the J gene TRBJ1-1, with a possible D match to TRBD1 (6 bases). This CDR3 spans 15 amino acids. V gave up 7 bases and J gave up 3 bases, with 18 bases separating them. Germline V gene data show CDR1 as LNHDA and CDR2 as SQIVND (reference sequence). The CDR3 is CASIDRGRRDTEAFF. The CDR3 DNA sequence: TGTGCCAGTATCGACCGGGGGCGACGGGACACTGAAGCTTTCTTT. The full variable domain, in which reference TRBV19 and TRBJ1-1 provide the parts outside the CDR3, is DGGITQSPKYLFRKEGQNVTLSCEQNLNHDAMYWYRQDPGQGLRLIYYSQIVNDFQKGDIAEGYSVSREKKESFPLTVTSAQKNPTAFYLCASIDRGRRDTEAFFGQGTRLTVV.

The sample holds one count of this clone. The chain uses TRBV28 and TRBJ2-7; the D gene could be TRBD1 or TRBD2 (5 bases each). The CDR3 contains 16 residues. In germline, CDR1 is MDHEN, CDR2 SYDVKM. V dropped 6 bases and J dropped 4 bases, with 22 bases sitting between them. CDR3: CASRSGRLEVGYEQYF. CDR3 nucleotide sequence: TGTGCCAGCAGATCGGGACGGTTAGAGGTTGGGTACGAGCAGTACTTC.

This chain uses TRBV5-1 with TRBJ1-2; 9 bases align to TRBD1. CDR3 length: 14 residues. The V gene end was trimmed by 0 bases and the J gene end by 3 bases; junction bases not matched to a gene: 0. CDR1 is SGHRS and CDR2 is YFSETQ in the germline V gene. In DNA, the CDR3 is TGCGCCAGCAGCTTGGGGGACAGGGACTATGGCTACACCTTC. This sequence encodes CASSLGDRDYGYTF.